This T cell receptor beta chain was identified during a study of cytomegalovirus exposure and HLA in healthy donors. General study findings and limits: Later, an analysis found that TCR clusters from the first cohort tended to co-occur in the 110 or so validation repertoires. In vitro testing confirmed a few CMV-associated chains as specific for CMV antigens.

Produced via immunoSEQ multiplex PCR; TCRdb's table is partial and in-frame only. The sample has 65,000 to 90,000 clones, approximately 90% seen once. CDR3 length equals 14 residues. CDR1 is MNHEY and CDR2 is SMNVEV in the germline V gene (reference sequence). V lost 2 bases and J lost 5, with 12 bases in between. To note about this clone: The antigen remains undetermined.

The chain links TRBV27 to TRBJ1-1; TRBD1 is a possible D gene (6 bases). The sample comprised PBMCs. This receptor was identified in a woman under 30 in good health and CMV-seropositive. The CDR3 DNA reads as TGTGCCAGCAGTTTAGGGACATCGGTGACTGAAGCTTTCTTT. Its protein is CASSLGTSVTEAFF.